Shown below are 24 T cell receptor beta chains from a single sample sequenced in a study of blood T cell repertoires in COVID-19. Assay: immunoSEQ multiplex PCR; the TCRdb copy retains only in-frame clones and omits some. Among hundreds of thousands of clones listed, around 88% were seen once. The sequenced sample consisted of PBMCs or T cells enriched from blood (not recorded which). The receptors were gathered from a woman aged 40-49 years who had recovered from COVID-19.

The J gene is TRBJ1-5, the V gene TRBV4-1; D uncertain. This CDR3 is 15 amino acids long. Trimming removed 5 bases at V and 0 bases at J, with 11 bases between. Per germline, CDR1 MGHRA and CDR2 YSYEKL. The CDR3 protein is CASSSLRASNQPQHF. As DNA, the CDR3 is TGCGCCAGCAGCTCACTGAGGGCTAGCAATCAGCCCCAGCATTTT.

This clone was detected a few times. The V gene is TRBV19, the J gene TRBJ2-2, with 8 bases that match TRBD1. The germline V gene has CDR1 LNHDA and CDR2 SQIVND (reference sequence). The CDR3 runs to 15 residues. V was clipped by 1 base and J by 4 bases; unmatched bases: 2. CDR3 loop: CASSIGTGITGELFF. The CDR3 coding sequence is TGTGCCAGTAGTATAGGGACAGGGATCACCGGGGAGCTGTTTTTT.

V and J are TRBV28 and TRBJ2-2; D remains ambiguous. CDR1 and CDR2 (germline): MDHEN, SYDVKM. Trimming stripped 6 bases from V and 0 bases from J, with 5 bases between. The CDR3 length is 13 residues. As DNA, the CDR3 is TGTGCCAGCAGGAGGACGAACACCGGGGAGCTGTTTTTT. Its protein is CASRRTNTGELFF. The entire variable domain, with the rest obtained from reference TRBV28 and TRBJ2-2, is as follows: DVKVTQSSRYLVKRTGEKVFLECVQDMDHENMFWYRQDPGLGLRLIYFSYDVKMKEKGDIPEGYSVSREKKERFSLILESASTNQTSMYLCASRRTNTGELFFGEGSRLTVL.

With regard to this clone: The sample carries other DNA sequences with the same CDR3. The chain is built from TRBV28 and TRBJ2-7; D perhaps matches TRBD2 (6 bases). V dropped 6 bases and J dropped 4 bases, with 10 bases sitting between them. The CDR3 is 12 residues long. Germline values: CDR1 MDHEN, CDR2 SYDVKM. CDR3 region: CASSLRGYEQYF. The CDR3, as DNA: TGTGCCAGCAGCTTACGGGGGTACGAGCAGTACTTC.

In its sample, this clone was seen once. The chain uses TRBV30 and TRBJ2-1; 9 nucleotides line up with TRBD2. The CDR3 length is 14 residues. From germline, CDR1 is GTSNPN and CDR2 SVGIG (reference sequence). After removal of 2 bases from V and 10 bases from J, the junction contained 9 bases not matched to a gene. The chain's CDR3 is CAWSTVAGVREQFF. CDR3 in DNA: TGTGCCTGGAGTACGGTAGCGGGAGTGAGGGAGCAGTTCTTC.

CDR3 nucleotides: TGTGCCTGGGGGGGTAGCAATCAGCCCCAGCATTTT. This encodes CAWGGSNQPQHF. The V and J genes are TRBV28 and TRBJ1-5; a possible D gene is TRBD1 (5 bases). Trimming removed 11 bases from V and 0 bases from J, with 8 bases in between. The CDR3 length is 12 residues. Germline assignment: CDR1 MDHEN and CDR2 SYDVKM.

This rearrangement joins TRBV27 to TRBJ1-6, with 7 positions matching TRBD1. CDR1 is MNHEY and CDR2 is SMNVEV in the germline V gene (reference sequence). Unmatched junction bases numbered 3, after V lost 5 bases and J lost 8 bases. The length of the CDR3 is 13 residues. The CDR3 region has the DNA TGTGCCAGCAGTAACAGGGGATATTCACCCCTCCACTTT. It specifies CASSNRGYSPLHF.

In the case of this clone: This specimen includes other DNA sequences encoding the same CDR3. The CDR3 here is CASSFLGQGTEAFF. The CDR3 nucleotides are TGTGCCAGCAGTTTTCTCGGACAGGGCACTGAAGCTTTCTTT. V usage is TRBV27 and J usage is TRBJ1-1; TRBD1 matches 8 bases. Germline assignment: CDR1 MNHEY and CDR2 SMNVEV (reference sequence). The ends lost 3 bases at V and 4 bases at J; junction bases unmatched: 4. CDR3 length equals 14 residues.

This rearrangement joins TRBV5-1 to TRBJ2-1; a possible D gene is TRBD2 (5 bases). V gave up 4 bases and J gave up 7 bases, with 15 bases separating them. Germline-derived CDR1 and CDR2 are SGHRS and YFSETQ. The CDR3 is made up of 14 amino acids. The CDR3 sequence is CASSRESGRNEQFF. Written as DNA, the CDR3 is TGCGCCAGCAGCAGGGAGAGCGGTAGGAATGAGCAGTTCTTC.

The chain recombines TRBV15 with TRBJ2-3, with TRBD1 matching over 12 bases. Germline V gene lookup returns CDR1 LNHNV and CDR2 YYDKDF (reference sequence). The CDR3 spans 21 residues. With 3 bases clipped from V and 2 bases from J, the junction kept 18 bases outside the gene matches. The CDR3 DNA reads as TGTGCCACCAGCAGGGCCGGTCCCGGGACAGGGGGCGCGTGGCCCACAGATACGCAGTATTTT. Translated: CATSRAGPGTGGAWPTDTQYF.

CDR3 DNA: TGTGCCAGCAGTGAAGGATGGGCAAGCGAGGGCTACGAGCAGTACTTC. This translates into CASSEGWASEGYEQYF. The V gene is TRBV6-1, the J gene TRBJ2-7, with D possibly matching TRBD2 (5 bases). This CDR3 comprises 16 residues. Germline CDR1 and CDR2: MNHNS and SASEGT. V lost 1 base and J 3 bases, leaving 16 bases between the germline ends.

The sample holds a few counts of this clone. The rearrangement joins TRBV7-9 to TRBJ2-5, with D perhaps TRBD1 (6 bases). V dropped 3 bases and J dropped 2 bases, with 10 bases sitting between them. The CDR3 runs to 14 residues. The V gene's germline CDR1 is SEHNR and CDR2 FQNEAQ (reference sequence). CDR3 nucleotides: TGTGCCAGCAGCTTGATGGGGGCTCAAGAGACCCAGTACTTC. It specifies CASSLMGAQETQYF. The full variable domain, rest sourced from reference TRBV7-9 and TRBJ2-5, is DTGVSQNPRHKITKRGQNVTFRCDPISEHNRLYWYRQTLGQGPEFLTYFQNEAQLEKSRLLSDRFSAERPKGSFSTLEIQRTEQGDSAMYLCASSLMGAQETQYFGPGTRLLVL.

The CDR3, as DNA: TGCGCCAGCAGCCAGCCGATTTGGGGCAGACGGTTCTACACCTTC. Its translation is CASSQPIWGRRFYTF. J is TRBJ1-2 and V is TRBV4-1, with a possible D match to TRBD1 (5 bases). The CDR3 sequence is 15 residues long. The ends were cut back, 3 bases at V and 10 bases at J, with 21 bases in the middle. Germline CDR1 reads MGHRA; CDR2 reads YSYEKL.

This sequence joins TRBV18 and TRBJ2-3; D is uncertain. This CDR3 comprises 17 residues. Germline assignment: CDR1 KGHSH and CDR2 LQKENI. The V gene lost 0 bases and the J gene lost 6 bases, with 19 bases spanning the gap. CDR3 DNA sequence: TGTGCCAGCTCACCACCGGCCAGCCCCCCGGGTTCGGATACGCAGTATTTT. Its protein product is CASSPPASPPGSDTQYF.

This clone was recorded many times. This rearrangement joins TRBV7-9 to TRBJ2-7; 9 bases fit TRBD1. The CDR3 covers 15 residues. The germline gives CDR1 SEHNR, CDR2 FQNEAQ (reference sequence). V dropped 5 bases and J dropped 3; count of bases not matched to a gene: 8. CDR3 sequence reads: CASSPTTGGLYEQYF. Written as DNA, the CDR3 is TGTGCCAGCAGCCCCACCACAGGGGGCCTCTACGAGCAGTACTTC.

V gene TRBV15 combines with J gene TRBJ2-5; D perhaps matches TRBD1 (6 bases). The CDR3 is made up of 13 amino acids. With 1 base removed from V and 4 bases from J, the gap between germline ends came to 7 bases. Germline loops: CDR1 LNHNV, CDR2 YYDKDF (reference sequence). The CDR3 coding sequence is TGTGCCACCAGCAGAGTACAGGGAGAGACCCAGTACTTC. This encodes CATSRVQGETQYF.

The chain links TRBV7-3 to TRBJ1-1, with D uncertain. Germline-derived CDR1 and CDR2 are SGHTA and FQGTGA. The CDR3 covers 16 residues. The ends were cut back, 0 bases at V and 3 bases at J, with 14 bases in the middle. CDR3 coding DNA: TGTGCCAGCAGCTTAACTGGCGGGGAGTGGGACACTGAAGCTTTCTTT. Its protein product is CASSLTGGEWDTEAFF.

The rearrangement joins TRBV7-2 to TRBJ2-5, with a tentative D call TRBD1 (5 bases). Germline-derived CDR1 and CDR2 are SGHTA and FQGNSA. The CDR3 covers 13 residues. The V end was cut by 1 base, the J end by 5 bases, with 8 bases between. DNA of the CDR3: TGTGCCAGCAGCTTAGTACAGGTTGAGACCCAGTACTTC. Translation: CASSLVQVETQYF.

The chain carries TRBV7-2 and TRBJ2-3, with 7 bases identical to TRBD2. Trimming cost V 5 bases and J 2 bases; bases outside gene matches: 7. CDR3 length: 15 amino acids. Germline assignment: CDR1 SGHTA and CDR2 FQGNSA. CDR3 in DNA: TGTGCCAGCAGCCCACCGGGAGGCGTCACAGATACGCAGTATTTT. Protein sequence: CASSPPGGVTDTQYF.

The rearrangement uses TRBV7-3 and TRBJ2-3, with 10 nucleotides matching TRBD1. J lost 2 bases, V lost 5 bases, and 7 bases had no gene match. CDR1 is SGHTA and CDR2 is FQGTGA in the germline V gene. The CDR3 has 16 residues. The CDR3 here is CASSKGQGINTDTQYF. CDR3 sequence (DNA): TGTGCCAGCAGCAAGGGACAGGGGATAAACACAGATACGCAGTATTTT. Based on the CDR3 plus reference TRBV7-3 and TRBJ2-3, the full variable domain is GAGVSQTPSNKVTEKGKYVELRCDPISGHTALYWYRQSLGQGPEFLIYFQGTGAADDSGLPNDRFFAVRPEGSVSTLKIQRTERGDSAVYLCASSKGQGINTDTQYFGPGTRLTVL.

The chain couples TRBV19 to TRBJ1-6, with D possibly matching TRBD1 (5 bases). CDR3 size: 15 residues. Trimming cost V 1 base and J 9 bases, with 13 bases left between them. Germline V gives CDR1 LNHDA, CDR2 SQIVND (reference sequence). The CDR3 sequence is CASSIGGQTGSPLHF. The CDR3 DNA sequence: TGTGCCAGTAGTATAGGGGGCCAGACGGGTTCACCCCTCCACTTT.

In its sample, this clone was seen once. Relative to the germline gene, one junction end is altered; a read error may explain this. The chain joins TRBV7-7 to TRBJ2-5; 10 bases line up with TRBD1. The CDR3 spans 14 residues. Per the germline V gene, CDR1 is SSHAT and CDR2 is FNYEAQ (reference sequence). The CDR3 here is CASSPGTGVETQYF. The CDR3 DNA reads as TGTGCTAGCAGCCCAGGGACAGGGGTCGAGACCCAGTACTTC.

The genes are TRBV11-2 and TRBJ2-7; D is perhaps TRBD2 (6 bases). CDR3 size: 15 residues. V shed 5 bases and J shed 2 bases, with 16 bases lying between them. Germline CDR1 and CDR2: SGHAT and FQNNGV. The CDR3 loop is CASSGRLVRPYEQYF. The CDR3 coding sequence is TGTGCCAGCAGCGGGCGACTAGTACGGCCCTACGAGCAGTACTTC.

The rearrangement uses TRBV4-3 and TRBJ2-7; D call uncertain. Trimming removed 0 bases at V and 0 bases at J, with 9 bases between. The germline CDR1 and CDR2 sequences are LGHNA and YSLEER. CDR3 length: 15 amino acids. CDR3 nucleotide sequence: TGCGCCAGCAGCCAAGATCGATCAGTCTCCTACGAGCAGTACTTC. Protein product: CASSQDRSVSYEQYF.